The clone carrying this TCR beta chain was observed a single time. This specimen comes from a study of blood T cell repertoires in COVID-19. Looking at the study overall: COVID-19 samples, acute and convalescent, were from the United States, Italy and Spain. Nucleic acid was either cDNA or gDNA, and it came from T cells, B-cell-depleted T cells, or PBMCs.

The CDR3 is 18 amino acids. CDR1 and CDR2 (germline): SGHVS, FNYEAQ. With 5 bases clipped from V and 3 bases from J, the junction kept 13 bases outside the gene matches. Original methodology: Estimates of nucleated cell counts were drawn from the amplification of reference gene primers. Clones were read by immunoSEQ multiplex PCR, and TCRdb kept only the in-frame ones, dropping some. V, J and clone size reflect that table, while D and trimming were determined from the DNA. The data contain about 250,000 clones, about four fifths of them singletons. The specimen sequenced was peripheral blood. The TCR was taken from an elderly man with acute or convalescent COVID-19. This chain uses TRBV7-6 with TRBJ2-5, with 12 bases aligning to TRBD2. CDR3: CASSTGLAGLAFEETQYF. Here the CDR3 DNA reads TGTGCCAGCAGCACCGGACTAGCGGGATTGGCGTTTGAAGAGACCCAGTACTTC.